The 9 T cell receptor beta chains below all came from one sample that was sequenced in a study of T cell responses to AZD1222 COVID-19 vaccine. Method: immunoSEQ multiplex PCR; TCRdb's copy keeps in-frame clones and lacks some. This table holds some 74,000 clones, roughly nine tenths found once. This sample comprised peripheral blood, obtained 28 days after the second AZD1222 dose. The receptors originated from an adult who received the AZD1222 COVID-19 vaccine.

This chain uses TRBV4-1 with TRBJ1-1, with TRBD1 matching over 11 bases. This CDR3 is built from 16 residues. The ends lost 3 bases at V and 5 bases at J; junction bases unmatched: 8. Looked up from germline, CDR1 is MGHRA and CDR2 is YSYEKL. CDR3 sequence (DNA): TGCGCCAGCAGCCATATCGGACAGGGGGCATGGACTGAAGCTTTCTTT. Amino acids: CASSHIGQGAWTEAFF.

The CDR3 region is CASRITGEENTF. CDR3 DNA sequence: TGTGCCAGCAGGATTACAGGGGAAGAAAACACCTTC. The V and J genes are TRBV12-3 or TRBV12-4 and TRBJ1-2; 7 bases match TRBD1. The ends lost 6 bases at V and 12 bases at J; junction bases unmatched: 10. This CDR3 spans 12 amino acids.

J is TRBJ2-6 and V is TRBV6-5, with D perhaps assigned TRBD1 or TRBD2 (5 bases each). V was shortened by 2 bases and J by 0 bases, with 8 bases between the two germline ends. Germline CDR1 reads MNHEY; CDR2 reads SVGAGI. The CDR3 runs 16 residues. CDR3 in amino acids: CASSYGTSSGANVLTF. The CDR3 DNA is TGTGCCAGCAGTTACGGGACGAGCTCTGGGGCCAACGTCCTGACTTTC.

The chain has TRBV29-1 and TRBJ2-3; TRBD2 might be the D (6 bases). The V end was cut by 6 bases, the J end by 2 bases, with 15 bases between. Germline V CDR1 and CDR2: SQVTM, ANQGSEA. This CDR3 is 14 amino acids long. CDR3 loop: CSVASGLHTDTQYF. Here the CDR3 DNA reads TGCAGCGTGGCGTCGGGACTCCACACAGATACGCAGTATTTT.

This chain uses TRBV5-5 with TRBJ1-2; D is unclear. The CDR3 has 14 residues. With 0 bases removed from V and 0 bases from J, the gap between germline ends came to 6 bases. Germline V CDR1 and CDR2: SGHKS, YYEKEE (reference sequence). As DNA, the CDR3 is TGTGCCAGCAGCTTGGCAGAATCTAACTATGGCTACACCTTC. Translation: CASSLAESNYGYTF.

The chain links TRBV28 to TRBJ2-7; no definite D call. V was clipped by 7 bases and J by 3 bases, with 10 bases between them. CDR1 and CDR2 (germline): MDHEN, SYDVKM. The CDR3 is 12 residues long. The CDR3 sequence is CASKSAYYEQYF. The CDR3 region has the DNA TGTGCCAGCAAATCAGCCTACTACGAGCAGTACTTC.

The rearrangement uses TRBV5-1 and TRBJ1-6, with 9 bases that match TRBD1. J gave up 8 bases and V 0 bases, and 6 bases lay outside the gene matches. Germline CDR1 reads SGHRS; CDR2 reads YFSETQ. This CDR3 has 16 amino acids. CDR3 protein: CASSLVPGQGYSPLHF. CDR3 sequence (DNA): TGCGCCAGCAGCTTGGTTCCGGGACAGGGTTATTCACCCCTCCACTTT.

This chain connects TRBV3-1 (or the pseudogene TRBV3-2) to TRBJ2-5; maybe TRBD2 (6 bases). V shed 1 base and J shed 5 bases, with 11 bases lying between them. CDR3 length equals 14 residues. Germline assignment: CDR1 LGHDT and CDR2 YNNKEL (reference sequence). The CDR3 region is CASSQGGDPETQYF. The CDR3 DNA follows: TGTGCCAGCAGCCAAGGGGGGGATCCCGAGACCCAGTACTTC.

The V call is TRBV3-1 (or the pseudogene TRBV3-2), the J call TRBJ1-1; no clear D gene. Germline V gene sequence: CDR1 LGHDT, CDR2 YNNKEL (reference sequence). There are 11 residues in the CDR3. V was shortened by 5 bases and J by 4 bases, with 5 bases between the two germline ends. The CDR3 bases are TGTGCCAGCAGCTTGGGCACTGAAGCTTTCTTT. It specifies CASSLGTEAFF.